This record looks at one T cell receptor (beta chain) sequence and its context. The antigen remains undetermined. These data belong to a study of cytomegalovirus exposure and HLA in healthy donors. With 6 bases clipped from V and 2 bases from J, the junction kept 12 bases outside the gene matches. The CDR3 extends over 17 amino acids. Germline V gene lookup returns CDR1 SEHNR and CDR2 FQNEAQ (reference sequence). Study findings and constraints: For most TCR sequences rarity was the rule, although some public TCRs occurred in many donors. Some TCR beta chains (more than 150 of them) were listed as cytomegalovirus-associated.

Data came from immunoSEQ multiplex PCR; TCRdb stores just in-frame clones and leaves some out. Of about 43,000 clones listed, approximately 90% are singletons. The origin of this receptor is a man aged 18 to 29 in good health and CMV-seronegative. This rearrangement joins TRBV7-9 to TRBJ2-2; 7 bases align to TRBD1. The sequenced sample was PBMCs. The CDR3 sequence is CASRPGVQGQNTGELFF. In DNA, the CDR3 is TGTGCCAGCAGGCCCGGAGTACAGGGGCAAAACACCGGGGAGCTGTTTTTT.